The sample holds a few counts of the clone carrying this T cell receptor (beta chain). The target antigen is unknown. 5'RACE, which relied on constant-segment primers, yielded TCR alpha and TCR beta cDNA libraries carrying sample barcodes and UMIs. TCRdb recomputed calls from the 5' RACE reads with MiXCR, one row per CDR3 protein. The repertoire holds under 200,000 distinct CDR3 sequences, approximately 10% seen once, with less than 4% in the top ten. J lost 1 base, V lost 6 bases, and 2 bases had no gene match. Germline CDR1 MNHEY, CDR2 SVGAGI. CDR3 length equals 15 residues. This sample is part of a study of T-cell memory formation after mild COVID-19. Study conclusions and caveats: The CD4+ clones that contracted clustered mainly within CM and EM, and the CD8+ clones concentrated in EMRA. A subset of responding clones appeared in pre-infection memory, suggesting cross-reactive memory joined. There was no confirmation that second-wave clones peaking on day 37 were SARS-CoV-2 specific.

Sequenced material: PBMCs or a T cell subset sorted from them (not recorded which). The genes are TRBV6-5 and TRBJ2-2; TRBD2 matches at 10 bases. The sequence derives from a man between 18 and 35 years old who had mild COVID-19 (a few samples of this study predate the infection). Cell type and time point are not known. DNA for the CDR3: TGTGCCAGCAGCCGGACTAGCGGGAACACCGGGGAGCTGTTTTTT. It codes for CASSRTSGNTGELFF.